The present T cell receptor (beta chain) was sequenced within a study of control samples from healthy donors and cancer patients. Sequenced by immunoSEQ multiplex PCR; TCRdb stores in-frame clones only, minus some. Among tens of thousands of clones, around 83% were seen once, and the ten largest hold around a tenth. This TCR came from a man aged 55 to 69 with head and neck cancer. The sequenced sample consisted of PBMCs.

The CDR3 sequence is CASSSGQDQETQYF. Here the CDR3 DNA reads TGTGCCAGCAGTTCCGGACAGGATCAAGAGACCCAGTACTTC. V gene TRBV28 combines with J gene TRBJ2-5; 7 bases fit TRBD1. Trimming cost V 4 bases and J 2 bases; bases outside gene matches: 4. CDR3 size: 14 residues. The germline V gene has CDR1 MDHEN and CDR2 SYDVKM.